The 19 T cell receptor beta chains listed next were all sequenced from one sample in a study of Ad26.COV2.S vaccination and SARS-CoV-2 variants. The table came from immunoSEQ multiplex PCR; TCRdb's copy has only in-frame clones and leaves some out. The table includes 400,000 to 450,000 clones, 75% to 95% detected once. Regarding treatment: some 20 received Ad26.COV2.S at low or high dose, single or two shots; five or six received placebo; per-sample allocation not given. After the first vaccine or placebo injection, samples were drawn on day 63. The input for sequencing was peripheral blood, taken in a trial of Ad26.COV2.S vaccine versus placebo. Every receptor here comes from a person between 18 and 60 years old who received the Ad26.COV2.S COVID-19 vaccine or a placebo.

V usage is TRBV10-3 and J usage is TRBJ2-3; 10 nucleotides agree with TRBD2. This CDR3 spans 13 amino acids. With V trimmed by 8 bases and J by 1 base, 0 bases remained unmatched. Germline CDR1 and CDR2: ENHRY and SYGVKD. CDR3 loop: CAIGTSGTDTQYF. CDR3 sequence (DNA): TGTGCCATCGGGACTAGCGGCACAGATACGCAGTATTTT.

V gene TRBV4-1 combines with J gene TRBJ2-1, with 7 positions matching TRBD2. This CDR3 is 15 amino acids long. Germline V gene data show CDR1 as MGHRA and CDR2 as YSYEKL. V trimming: 2 bases; J trimming: 5 bases; junction bases outside the gene matches: 6. CDR3 DNA: TGCGCCAGCAGCCAAAGGACTAGTATTAACAATGAGCAGTTCTTC. Amino acids: CASSQRTSINNEQFF.

The chain is built from TRBV6-2 or TRBV6-3 and TRBJ2-5; the D is unclear. The germline V gene encodes CDR1 MNHEY and CDR2 SVGEGT. The V end lost 5 bases, the J end lost 0 bases, and 10 bases lay between the germline ends. CDR3 length: 14 amino acids. The CDR3 sequence is CASSRAGHQETQYF. The CDR3 DNA reads TGTGCCAGCAGTCGTGCTGGGCACCAAGAGACCCAGTACTTC.

The J gene is TRBJ1-2, the V gene TRBV6-5; the D gene is possibly TRBD1 (6 bases). From germline, CDR1 is MNHEY and CDR2 SVGAGI. This CDR3 spans 14 amino acids. V lost 2 bases, J lost 6 bases, and 13 bases lay in between. The CDR3 DNA reads as TGTGCCAGCAGTTACAACCGGGGGCTCGATGGCTACACCTTC. Translating it yields CASSYNRGLDGYTF.

The sample holds a few counts of this clone. The chain links TRBV6-5 to TRBJ1-5, with TRBD1 matching over 7 bases. Germline CDR1 and CDR2: MNHEY and SVGAGI. V lost 9 bases to trimming and J lost 3 bases; unmatched junction nucleotides: 5. CDR3 length: 13 amino acids. CDR3 nucleotides: TGTGCCAGTCGAACAGGGGTCAATCAGCCCCAGCATTTT. Its protein is CASRTGVNQPQHF.

This sequence joins TRBV10-1 and TRBJ2-7; 9 nucleotides line up with TRBD2. The V gene end was trimmed by 3 bases and the J gene end by 1 base; junction bases not matched to a gene: 4. The CDR3 has 15 residues. Germline-derived CDR1 and CDR2 are WNHNN and SYGVQD (reference sequence). CDR3 in DNA: TGCGCCAGCAGTGAAGGGCGGGAGGGGTCCTACGAGCAGTACTTC. Protein product: CASSEGREGSYEQYF.

This clone was recorded once. This chain links TRBV25-1 with TRBJ2-5; D is undetermined. Trimming stripped 4 bases from V and 5 bases from J, with 11 bases between. The CDR3 is 13 residues long. The germline gives CDR1 MGHDK, CDR2 SYGVNS. The CDR3 here is CASSGGNGETQYF. The CDR3 DNA reads TGTGCCAGCAGTGGTGGGAACGGGGAGACCCAGTACTTC. Full variable domain (rest looked up from reference TRBV25-1 and TRBJ2-5): EADIYQTPRYLVIGTGKKITLECSQTMGHDKMYWYQQDPGMELHLIHYSYGVNSTEKGDLSSESTVSRIRTEHFPLTLESARPSHTSQYLCASSGGNGETQYFGPGTRLLVL.

The chain links TRBV14 to TRBJ2-1; 9 bases line up with TRBD2. J lost 2 bases, V lost 1 base, and 3 bases had no gene match. The germline gives CDR1 SGHDN, CDR2 FVKESK. The CDR3 is 16 amino acids. The CDR3 loop reads CASSQGTSDTYNEQFF. CDR3 nucleotides: TGTGCCAGCAGCCAAGGGACTAGCGACACCTACAATGAGCAGTTCTTC.

Note on this clone: A read error may explain this, as a much larger clone is one base away. This specimen includes other DNA sequences encoding the same CDR3. This chain connects TRBV7-2 to TRBJ1-5, with 7 bases aligning to TRBD1. The CDR3 spans 13 residues. With V trimmed by 4 bases and J by 4 bases, 1 base remained unmatched. Germline CDR1 SGHTA, CDR2 FQGNSA. The CDR3 nucleotides read TGTGCCAGCAGCTCACAGGGGAATCAGCCCCAGCATTTT. Translation gives CASSSQGNQPQHF.

Only one count was recorded for this clone. The chain carries TRBV19 and TRBJ2-7; TRBD2 agrees at 8 bases. Germline V gene data show CDR1 as LNHDA and CDR2 as SQIVND (reference sequence). V shed 7 bases, J shed 5 bases, and the junction held 7 bases outside the gene matches. The CDR3 is 13 amino acids. As DNA, the CDR3 is TGTGCCAGTAACTTGGCGGGAGGAAACGAGCAGTACTTC. Amino acid sequence: CASNLAGGNEQYF.

The chain recombines TRBV18 with TRBJ2-1; no clear D. This CDR3 has 16 residues. Trimming removed 3 bases from V and 2 bases from J, with 14 bases in between. Germline values: CDR1 KGHSH, CDR2 LQKENI. The CDR3: CASSPPARRAYNEQFF. Written as DNA, the CDR3 is TGTGCCAGCTCACCCCCCGCGCGGAGAGCCTACAATGAGCAGTTCTTC.

The rearrangement joins TRBV6-4 to TRBJ2-7; D gene unclear. The CDR3 contains 11 residues. Trimming took 2 bases from V and 11 from J, leaving 10 bases between them. Germline-derived CDR1 and CDR2 are MRHNA and SNTAGT. CDR3 residues: CASSDATVEYF. The DNA of the CDR3 is TGTGCCAGCAGTGACGCTACAGTTGAGTACTTC.

This clone was detected once. The chain links TRBV6-5 to TRBJ2-7, with TRBD1 matching 7 bases. This CDR3 is built from 12 residues. Germline V lookup: CDR1 MNHEY, CDR2 SVGAGI. V shed 4 bases, J shed 5 bases, and the junction held 2 bases outside the gene matches. CDR3 sequence: CASSSDRDEQYF. The DNA for the CDR3 is TGTGCCAGCAGTTCCGACAGGGACGAGCAGTACTTC.

The chain employs TRBV2 and TRBJ1-5; D possibly corresponds to TRBD1 (5 bases). The CDR3 has 13 residues. Trimming left V 11 bases short and J 5 bases short, with 16 bases between. Germline V gene sequence: CDR1 SNHLY, CDR2 FYNNEI. CDR3: CASSWGGYQPQHF. Here the CDR3 DNA reads TGTGCCTCCTCGTGGGGGGGATATCAGCCCCAGCATTTT.

This chain connects TRBV5-1 to TRBJ2-7; 8 bases are a match to TRBD1. The CDR3 totals 16 residues. Per germline, CDR1 SGHRS and CDR2 YFSETQ. V dropped 3 bases and J dropped 0; count of bases not matched to a gene: 8. The CDR3: CASSWGTGLNSYEQYF. The DNA for the CDR3 is TGCGCCAGCAGCTGGGGGACAGGCCTAAACTCCTACGAGCAGTACTTC.

V gene TRBV6-4 combines with J gene TRBJ2-7; no firm D call. V was clipped by 4 bases and J by 3 bases, with 4 bases between them. CDR3 size: 11 residues. Germline lookup yields CDR1 MRHNA and CDR2 SNTAGT. CDR3 loop: CASSGFYEQYF. DNA of the CDR3: TGTGCCAGCAGTGGGTTCTACGAGCAGTACTTC.

The chain's CDR3 is CASSSTVAGGGGELFF. In DNA form, the CDR3 reads TGTGCCAGCAGTTCCACTGTAGCGGGAGGGGGCGGGGAGCTGTTTTTT. The chain links TRBV6-5 to TRBJ2-2; 11 positions match TRBD2. CDR3 length: 16 residues. Trimming removed 4 bases from V and 7 bases from J; junction bases left unmatched: 8. The germline V gene has CDR1 MNHEY and CDR2 SVGAGI.

The chain couples TRBV19 to TRBJ2-2; D gene ambiguous. The CDR3 is made up of 12 amino acids. Germline V gene sequence: CDR1 LNHDA, CDR2 SQIVND (reference sequence). The V end was cut by 4 bases, the J end by 7 bases, with 7 bases between. CDR3 DNA: TGTGCCAGTAGTACTCCGGACGGGGAGCTGTTTTTT. As protein: CASSTPDGELFF.

This sequence joins TRBV27 and TRBJ2-3; 8 bases align to TRBD2. CDR1 and CDR2 from the germline V gene are MNHEY and SMNVEV (reference sequence). After removal of 5 bases from V and 0 bases from J, the junction contained 4 bases not matched to a gene. The CDR3 has 15 amino acids. The CDR3 sequence is CASSHPSGSTDTQYF. The CDR3 region has the DNA TGTGCCAGCAGTCACCCTAGCGGGAGCACAGATACGCAGTATTTT.